This T cell receptor (beta chain) was captured in a study of monozygotic twins with inflammatory bowel disease. Study results and limitations: Data gave no support to a single strong signal or clonotype associated with IBD. Possibly reflecting limited power, no difference in repertoire similarity was found between concordant and discordant twins.

Each sample had eight separate cDNA synthesis reactions. TCRdb derives one entry per CDR3 protein from the 5' RACE reads, leaving out DNA. Recorded for this sample: some 400,000 distinct CDR3 sequences. Whole blood that had not undergone T cell sorting provided the isolated total RNA. Details on this clonotype: Its matching antigen is unknown.

CDR3 length: 14 amino acids. Looked up from germline, CDR1 is SGHVS and CDR2 is FNYEAQ. The receptor's source is a human donor with ulcerative colitis or Crohn's disease, or a healthy co-twin of an affected twin (not recorded which). The chain carries TRBV7-6 and TRBJ1-1. The specimen was blood. CDR3 protein: CASSAAQANTEAFF.